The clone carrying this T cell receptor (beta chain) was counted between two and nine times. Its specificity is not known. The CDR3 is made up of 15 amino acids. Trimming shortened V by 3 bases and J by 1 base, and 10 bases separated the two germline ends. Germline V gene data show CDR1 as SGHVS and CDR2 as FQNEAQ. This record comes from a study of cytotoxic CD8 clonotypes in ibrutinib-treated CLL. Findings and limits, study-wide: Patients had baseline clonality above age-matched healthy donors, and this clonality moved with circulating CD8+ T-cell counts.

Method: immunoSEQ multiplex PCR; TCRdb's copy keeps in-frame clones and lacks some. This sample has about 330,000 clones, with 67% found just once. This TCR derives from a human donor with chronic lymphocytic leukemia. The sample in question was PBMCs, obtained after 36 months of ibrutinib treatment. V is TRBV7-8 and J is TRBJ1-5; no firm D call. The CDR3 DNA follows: TGTGCCAGCAGCTTGGGTTGGGGAAGCAATCAGCCCCAGCATTTT. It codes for CASSLGWGSNQPQHF.